This T cell receptor (beta chain) comes out of a study of regulatory T cells in long-lasting Graves disease. CDR3 length equals 14 residues. Germline trimming cut 5 bases from V and 3 bases from J; bases unmatched to any gene: 2. The germline gives CDR1 SGHVS, CDR2 FNYEAQ. Time point reported: newly diagnosed GD, antithyroid drugs for less than 3 months. PBMC RNA was the source of the TCR library. Arm-PCR with iRepertoire HTBI primers amplified the CDR3 regions for these TCR beta libraries. TCRdb redid the calling of the multiplex PCR reads with MiXCR, one entry per CDR3 protein. The table has about 530,000 distinct CDR3 sequences, more than 15% seen once. This clonotype has a count of ten or more. These data were likewise used in another study, on T cells in Graves' hyperthyroidism and ophthalmopathy.

The chain couples TRBV7-6 to TRBJ2-1; 9 bases agree with TRBD1. This receptor was obtained from a woman aged 35-65 years with Graves disease. This sample comprised peripheral blood mononuclear cells (PBMCs), obtained at new diagnosis, from a patient treated with antithyroid drugs. DNA of the CDR3: TGTGCCAGCAGCGGGGACAGGGTCTACAATGAGCAGTTCTTC. Protein product: CASSGDRVYNEQFF.